These 28 T cell receptor beta chains were all obtained from the same sample, sequenced in a study of CD8 T cells in ankylosing spondylitis. Via MiXCR, TCRdb re-called the 5' RACE reads, giving one row per CDR3 protein. The sample lists approximately 300,000 distinct CDR3 sequences; 20% were seen once. Material: blood, either unsorted or a sorted T cell fraction (not recorded which). These receptors were collected from a male donor with ankylosing spondylitis or in good health (not recorded which).

The genes are TRBV12-3 or TRBV12-4 and TRBJ1-1; tentatively, D is TRBD1 (5 bases). This CDR3 contains 14 residues. V lost 4 bases and J lost 3, with 12 bases in between. CDR3 amino acids: CASSSQGVYTEAFF. In DNA form, the CDR3 reads TGTGCCAGCAGTTCGCAGGGAGTTTACACTGAAGCTTTCTTT.

This clonotype has a handful of counts. The gene calls are TRBV28 and TRBJ2-7, with 12 positions matching TRBD1. Germline V gene lookup returns CDR1 MDHEN and CDR2 SYDVKM. The CDR3 extends over 15 amino acids. Trimming removed 5 bases from V and 3 bases from J; junction bases left unmatched: 5. CDR3 amino acids: CASSHRDRGLYEQYV. CDR3 nucleotide sequence: TGTGCCAGCAGTCACCGGGACAGGGGGCTCTACGAGCAGTACGTC.

The rearrangement uses TRBV20-1 and TRBJ2-1; 12 nucleotides line up with TRBD2. Germline V gene data show CDR1 as DFQATT and CDR2 as SNEGSKA (reference sequence). Germline trimming cut 5 bases from V and 12 bases from J; bases unmatched to any gene: 5. The CDR3 length is 12 residues. The CDR3 is CSAAALAGGQFF. Here the CDR3 DNA reads TGCAGTGCTGCAGCACTAGCGGGAGGGCAGTTCTTC.

The count of this clonotype is one. The V call is TRBV5-1, the J call TRBJ2-4; D remains ambiguous. Trimming left V 3 bases short and J 6 bases short, with 7 bases between. CDR1 is SGHRS, CDR2 YFSETQ, per germline. This CDR3 has 12 amino acids. CDR3 residues: CASSSPGNIQYF. Written as DNA, the CDR3 is TGCGCCAGCAGCTCCCCGGGAAACATTCAGTACTTC.

This clonotype was observed a few times. This sequence joins TRBV12-3 or TRBV12-4 and TRBJ2-3, with D maybe TRBD1 (6 bases). Trimming shortened V by 7 bases and J by 1 base, and 15 bases separated the two germline ends. The CDR3 has 15 residues. CDR3 region: CASTSLGAGTDTQYF. As DNA, the CDR3 is TGTGCCAGCACTTCTTTGGGGGCCGGCACAGATACGCAGTATTTT.

This clonotype has a handful of counts. The gene calls are TRBV7-3 and TRBJ2-2, with 7 bases lining up with TRBD1. This CDR3 comprises 14 residues. Germline V gene data show CDR1 as SGHTA and CDR2 as FQGTGA. With V trimmed by 5 bases and J by 3 bases, 3 bases remained unmatched. The CDR3 nucleotides read TGTGCCAGCAGCCCCCAGGGGGACACCGGGGAGCTGTTTTTT. It specifies CASSPQGDTGELFF.

This chain links TRBV27 with TRBJ1-3; TRBD1 matches 8 bases. Looked up from germline, CDR1 is MNHEY and CDR2 is SMNVEV (reference sequence). The CDR3 has 15 residues. The V segment lost 6 bases and the J segment 4 bases; nucleotides outside the gene matches: 8. The chain's CDR3 is CASSLRWTGGNTIYF. The CDR3 bases are TGTGCCAGCAGCCTCAGATGGACAGGGGGAAACACCATATATTTT.

This clonotype has ten or more counts. This chain connects TRBV6-1 to TRBJ1-6; 7 bases align to TRBD1. Trimming removed 8 bases from V and 6 bases from J; junction bases left unmatched: 4. The CDR3 has 13 amino acids. Germline values: CDR1 MNHNS, CDR2 SASEGT. The CDR3 DNA reads TGTGCCAGCGGCGACAGGGTTAATTCACCCCTCCACTTT. It encodes CASGDRVNSPLHF.

This clonotype was observed a few times. The CDR3 coding sequence is TGTGCCAGCAGAACCAGGGACACGATTAGCACAGATACGCAGTATTTT. Encoded protein: CASRTRDTISTDTQYF. The chain is built from TRBV28 and TRBJ2-3; tentatively, D is TRBD1 (6 bases). The V end was cut by 6 bases, the J end by 0 bases, with 16 bases between. CDR1 MDHEN and CDR2 SYDVKM come from the germline V gene. The CDR3 covers 16 residues.

This clonotype has more than one count but fewer than ten. The V and J genes are TRBV6-1 and TRBJ1-2; D gene unclear. Trimming cost V 6 bases and J 2 bases, with 10 bases left between them. From germline, CDR1 is MNHNS and CDR2 SASEGT. CDR3 length: 13 residues. CDR3 nucleotide sequence: TGTGCCAGCAGCCCGACGGAGAACTATGGCTACACCTTC. The encoded protein is CASSPTENYGYTF.

The rearrangement uses TRBV5-1 and TRBJ2-1, with TRBD1 identical over 9 bases. V was pared by 7 bases and J by 5 bases, with 10 bases of the junction left unmatched. CDR3 length equals 15 residues. The germline gives CDR1 SGHRS, CDR2 YFSETQ. Written as DNA, the CDR3 is TGCGCCAGCTCGCAGGGGGACAGGGCTGACAATGAGCAGTTCTTC. It encodes CASSQGDRADNEQFF.

This clonotype was observed a few times. V usage is TRBV3-1 and J usage is TRBJ2-1, with D perhaps assigned TRBD1 or TRBD2 (6 bases each). Germline V gene sequence: CDR1 LGHDT, CDR2 YNNKEL (reference sequence). The CDR3 extends over 11 amino acids. Trimming took off 7 bases at V and 9 bases at J, with 10 bases between the two ends. CDR3 protein: CASKSGAEQFF. For the CDR3, the DNA is TGTGCCAGCAAATCGGGGGCTGAGCAGTTCTTC.

The genes are TRBV5-4 and TRBJ2-3; 7 bases fit TRBD2. Germline CDR1 SGHNT, CDR2 YYREEE (reference sequence). CDR3 size: 17 residues. With V trimmed by 0 bases and J by 7 bases, 14 bases remained unmatched. The CDR3 reads CASSLAGRESFSNTQYF. CDR3 coding DNA: TGTGCCAGCAGCTTGGCCGGGCGGGAGTCGTTCTCGAATACGCAGTATTTT. Based on the CDR3 plus reference TRBV5-4 and TRBJ2-3, the full variable domain is ETGVTQSPTHLIKTRGQQVTLRCSSQSGHNTVSWYQQALGQGPQFIFQYYREEENGRGNFPPRFSGLQFPNYSSELNVNALELDDSALYLCASSLAGRESFSNTQYFGPGTRLTVL.

The CDR3 sequence is CASSSRTSGGNYVYNEQFF. CDR3 coding DNA: TGTGCCAGCAGTTCCAGGACTAGCGGGGGAAATTATGTTTACAATGAGCAGTTCTTC. The V and J genes are TRBV27 and TRBJ2-1; TRBD2 aligns across 13 bases. Looked up from germline, CDR1 is MNHEY and CDR2 is SMNVEV (reference sequence). V gave up 4 bases and J gave up 4 bases; unmatched junction bases: 13. The CDR3 sequence is 19 residues long.

J is TRBJ2-3 and V is TRBV4-1; unclear D gene. The CDR3 is 14 residues long. Per the germline V gene, CDR1 is MGHRA and CDR2 is YSYEKL. Trimming took 1 base from V and 2 from J, leaving 7 bases between them. CDR3 DNA: TGCGCCAGCAGCCAAGGTCCAAACACAGATACGCAGTATTTT. Residues: CASSQGPNTDTQYF.

V is TRBV10-3 and J is TRBJ2-5, with TRBD1 matching over 7 bases. This CDR3 comprises 13 residues. Germline V lookup: CDR1 ENHRY, CDR2 SYGVKD. V trimming: 0 bases; J trimming: 5 bases; junction bases outside the gene matches: 0. CDR3 DNA: TGTGCCATCAGTGAGTCGACAGGGGAGACCCAGTACTTC. This gives the protein CAISESTGETQYF.

This chain uses TRBV5-1 with TRBJ2-2; 15 bases map to TRBD2. This CDR3 contains 17 residues. Germline V gene lookup returns CDR1 SGHRS and CDR2 YFSETQ. Trimming removed 3 bases from V and 5 bases from J; junction bases left unmatched: 5. This chain's CDR3 is CASSSGLAGGLTGELFF. CDR3 DNA sequence: TGCGCCAGCAGCTCCGGACTAGCGGGAGGGCTAACCGGGGAGCTGTTTTTT.

The chain carries TRBV24-1 and TRBJ1-2; D is uncertain. V lost 3 bases to trimming and J lost 10 bases, with 8 bases between them. Germline V CDR1 and CDR2: KGHDR, SFDVKD. This CDR3 has 11 residues. In DNA form, the CDR3 reads TGTGCCACCAGTGATCTCACCCACTACACCTTC. This codes for CATSDLTHYTF.

This clonotype has more than one count but fewer than ten. This rearrangement joins TRBV12-3 or TRBV12-4 to TRBJ1-4; D call uncertain. The CDR3 is 11 residues long. V was pared by 5 bases and J by 10 bases, with 8 bases between. The DNA for the CDR3 is TGTGCCAGCAGTCCCGACGTAAAACTGTTTTTT. Its translation is CASSPDVKLFF.

In its sample, this clonotype was seen a few times. The chain has TRBV11-2 and TRBJ2-3; 7 positions agree with TRBD2. The CDR3 sequence is 15 residues long. Germline V gives CDR1 SGHAT, CDR2 FQNNGV. J was trimmed by 4 bases and V by 5 bases; bases with no gene match: 9. CDR3: CASSLQVGGADTQYF. For the CDR3, the DNA is TGTGCCAGCAGCCTTCAGGTGGGAGGGGCAGATACGCAGTATTTT.

The rearrangement uses TRBV11-2 and TRBJ2-3, with 8 bases matching TRBD1. V shed 5 bases and J 5 bases; nucleotides not matched to a gene: 6. The CDR3 length is 14 residues. CDR1 and CDR2 from the germline V gene are SGHAT and FQNNGV. Here the CDR3 DNA reads TGTGCCAGCAGCAAAGGGACAGGCGGAGATACGCAGTATTTT. It is translated as CASSKGTGGDTQYF.

The V and J genes are TRBV12-3 or TRBV12-4 and TRBJ2-1, with TRBD1 matching 8 bases. The CDR3 contains 15 residues. V lost 7 bases and J lost 8; bases outside the gene matches: 13. CDR3 nucleotide sequence: TGTGCCAGCAATTACAGGGGGTCGGCATACGATGAGCAGTTCTTC. Residues: CASNYRGSAYDEQFF.

The CDR3 region has the DNA TGTGCTAGTGGTTTTGGGGGGAGAGCTTTCTTT. As protein: CASGFGGRAFF. The J gene is TRBJ1-1, the V gene TRBV12-5; D possibly corresponds to TRBD1 (5 bases). CDR1 is LGHNT and CDR2 is FRNRAP in the germline V gene. The CDR3 sequence is 11 residues long. Trimming left V 3 bases short and J 10 bases short, with 9 bases between.

V gene TRBV10-3 combines with J gene TRBJ1-2; TRBD1 agrees at 8 bases. The CDR3 extends over 18 amino acids. The junction had 19 bases not matched to a gene; V was cut back by 6 bases and J by 4 bases. CDR1 ENHRY and CDR2 SYGVKD come from the germline V gene. The CDR3 region is CAISSPDRAKGGGYGYTF. The CDR3, as DNA: TGTGCCATCAGCTCTCCGGACAGGGCCAAAGGAGGTGGCTATGGCTACACCTTC.

This clonotype has just a few counts. The rearrangement joins TRBV24-1 to TRBJ1-2; D is undetermined. V was clipped by 4 bases and J by 6 bases, with 8 bases between them. The CDR3 totals 12 residues. Germline-derived CDR1 and CDR2 are KGHDR and SFDVKD. In nucleotides, the CDR3 is TGTGCCACCAGTGAGCATGACCATGGCTACACCTTC. The encoded protein is CATSEHDHGYTF.

In its sample, this clonotype was seen many times. The V call is TRBV29-1, the J call TRBJ2-5; 7 nucleotides match TRBD2. The CDR3 totals 13 residues. Germline V gene lookup returns CDR1 SQVTM and CDR2 ANQGSEA. Unmatched junction bases numbered 4, after V lost 5 bases and J lost 1 base. The CDR3 region is CSVLAESQETQYF. CDR3 in DNA: TGCAGCGTTCTAGCGGAGAGCCAAGAGACCCAGTACTTC.

This clonotype came up a few times. The V gene is TRBV6-1, the J gene TRBJ2-5; no clear D gene. The V end was cut by 5 bases, the J end by 0 bases, with 7 bases between. Germline values: CDR1 MNHNS, CDR2 SASEGT. This CDR3 is 13 amino acids long. Here the CDR3 reads CASSIFNQETQYF. CDR3 DNA sequence: TGTGCCAGCAGTATATTCAACCAAGAGACCCAGTACTTC.

The chain joins TRBV6-5 to TRBJ1-2; 8 positions match TRBD1. Germline V gives CDR1 MNHEY, CDR2 SVGAGI. This CDR3 comprises 15 residues. V lost 0 bases, J lost 4 bases, and 4 bases stayed unmatched. The CDR3 loop reads CASSYSTGEGYGYTF. For the CDR3, the DNA is TGTGCCAGCAGTTACTCGACAGGGGAGGGCTATGGCTACACCTTC.